The rows below give T cell receptor beta chains drawn from one sample of a study of shared clonotypes between healthy human individuals. Repertoires were generated with immunoSEQ multiplex PCR, while TCRdb's copy carries only in-frame clones and drops some. The sample consists of more than 2,000,000 clones, roughly 92% of them appearing once. The sequencing input was naive CD4+ T cells sorted from blood. Every receptor here comes from a man younger than 35 in good health. Each CDR3 is given with its conserved first and last residue. Fields, in order: CDR3 DNA, CDR3 protein, clone size, J gene, V gene, D gene. D genes are given only for firm matches. Not all rows give a size; the values are once, few, many and, for expanded clones, a class.

TGTGCCAGCAGCAAGGACATGTGGAATTCACCCCTCCACTTT CASSKDMWNSPLHF once TRBJ1-6 TRBV21-1 NA
TGTGCCAGCTCAGCAGGGAACGAGCAGTACTTC CASSAGNEQYF NA TRBJ2-7 TRBV18 NA
TGTGCCAGCAGTGAAGAGGGGGACCAAAACATTCAGTACTTC CASSEEGDQNIQYF NA TRBJ2-4 TRBV2 NA
TGTGCCAGCAGTTACTCCCAACACACTGAAGCTTTCTTT CASSYSQHTEAFF NA TRBJ1-1 TRBV6-5 NA
TGTGCCAGCTCACGGACGGGCGATAGCAATCAGCCCCAGCATTTT CASSRTGDSNQPQHF once TRBJ1-5 TRBV18 NA
TGTGCCAGCAGTGACCTGGGCGGAAACACCATATATTTT CASSDLGGNTIYF NA TRBJ1-3 TRBV6-1 NA
TGTGCCAGCAGCAACGACTATTACAATGAGCAGTTCTTC CASSNDYYNEQFF NA TRBJ2-1 TRBV5-6 NA
TGTGCCAGCAGTTTGTCAAGGGTATCTCAGCCCCAGCATTTT CASSLSRVSQPQHF NA TRBJ1-5 TRBV27 NA
TGTGCCAGCAGCTTAAGCAGCCACCAAGAGACCCAGTACTTC CASSLSSHQETQYF NA TRBJ2-5 TRBV6-1 NA
TGTGCCAGCACCGCGTTGGCGGGGGGCGGGGAGCTGTTTTTT CASTALAGGGELFF NA TRBJ2-2 TRBV6-1 TRBD2
TGCGCCAGTGCGCCATTAGGCAGAGGCCAAAGAGGCTACACCTTC CASAPLGRGQRGYTF NA TRBJ1-2 TRBV4-1 NA
TGCGCCAGCAGCTTGGGCCAAGCGGGCACAGATACGCAGTATTTT CASSLGQAGTDTQYF NA TRBJ2-3 TRBV5-1 NA
TGCGCCAGCAGCTTAGGACAGGGGGCTTACGAGCAGTACTTC CASSLGQGAYEQYF NA TRBJ2-7 TRBV5-1 TRBD1
TGCGCCAGCAGTAGGTCCGGGGAGAATCAGCCCCAGCATTTT CASSRSGENQPQHF NA TRBJ1-5 TRBV10-2 NA
TGTGCCAGCAGTCCCCAAGGGACAGGGCTTAACACCGGGGAGCTGTTTTTT CASSPQGTGLNTGELFF NA TRBJ2-2 TRBV28 TRBD1
TGTGCCATCAGTGAAACGGCAGGAACTAACTATGGCTACACCTTC CAISETAGTNYGYTF NA TRBJ1-2 TRBV10-3 NA
TGTGCCAGCAAGGCCGGCTTTTTTGATAATTCACCCCTCCACTTT CASKAGFFDNSPLHF NA TRBJ1-6 TRBV25-1 NA
TGCGCCAGCAGCTTGGTGGCAGGATATAATTCACCCCTCCACTTT CASSLVAGYNSPLHF NA TRBJ1-6 TRBV5-1 NA
TGTGCCAGCAGCGTAGAACCCGCCTCTGGAAACACCATATATTTT CASSVEPASGNTIYF NA TRBJ1-3 TRBV9 NA
TGTGCCAGCAGCCAAGTCTCGGGCGGGAGATCTGACACCGGGGAGCTGTTTTTT CASSQVSGGRSDTGELFF NA TRBJ2-2 TRBV14 TRBD2
TGTGCCAGCAGACTGACGGACACGAACACCGGGGAGCTGTTTTTT CASRLTDTNTGELFF NA TRBJ2-2 TRBV7-6 NA
TGTGCCAGCTCACCACGGACGTTTCAAGAGACCCAGTACTTC CASSPRTFQETQYF NA TRBJ2-5 TRBV18 NA
TGTGCCAGCAGCCCAACCGGACTAGCCGTTCCGCTCGAGCAGTACTTC CASSPTGLAVPLEQYF once TRBJ2-7 TRBV2 TRBD2
TGTGCCACCTGCCGAGGGGAAAAAACAGATACGCAGTATTTT CATCRGEKTDTQYF NA TRBJ2-3 TRBV6-1 NA
TGTGCCATCAGACCCGGACAGGAAGAGACCCAGTACTTC CAIRPGQEETQYF NA TRBJ2-5 TRBV10-3 TRBD1
TGTGCCTGGAGTGTACAGCAGGGGGCCTACGAGCAGTACTTC CAWSVQQGAYEQYF NA TRBJ2-7 TRBV30 TRBD1
TGTGCCAGCTCACTTATAAGTACCGGGACTAGCGGGAGTAATGAGCAGTTCTTC CASSLISTGTSGSNEQFF NA TRBJ2-1 TRBV18 TRBD2
TGTGCCAGCACCCCAACCCTCCACTTT CASTPTLHF NA TRBJ1-6 TRBV7-9 NA
TGTGCCAGCAGTTCTGGACGGACCTCTGGAAACACCATATATTTT CASSSGRTSGNTIYF NA TRBJ1-3 TRBV6-5 NA
TGTGCCAGCAGCCCCGGGGGCCGGGCTGAAAAACTGTTTTTT CASSPGGRAEKLFF once TRBJ1-4 TRBV7-6 NA
TGTGCCAGCTCACCAGTCCGTACTCTCTTTACCAATGAAAAACTGTTTTTT CASSPVRTLFTNEKLFF NA TRBJ1-4 TRBV18 NA
TGTGCCATCAGTGGGAGGCAGGGAACCGAGCAGTACTTC CAISGRQGTEQYF NA TRBJ2-7 TRBV10-3 NA
TGTGCCAGCAGCTTAGGGGGGGCTCAGCCCCAGCATTTT CASSLGGAQPQHF once TRBJ1-5 TRBV7-9 NA
TGTGCCAGCAGCTTCCAGGAGGGCACTGAAGCTTTCTTT CASSFQEGTEAFF NA TRBJ1-1 TRBV11-1 NA
TGTGCCAGCAGCTTAGCGGGTCCCAGCTACAATGAGCAGTTCTTC CASSLAGPSYNEQFF NA TRBJ2-1 TRBV6-6 TRBD2
TGTGCCAGCAGCCAGCGGGCGGCTACCACAGATACGCAGTATTTT CASSQRAATTDTQYF NA TRBJ2-3 TRBV6-1 NA
TGTGCCACCAGCAGAGTCGGCGACAGTGCCTATGGCTACACCTTC CATSRVGDSAYGYTF NA TRBJ1-2 TRBV15 NA
TGTGCCATCAGTTCAACTAGCGGGGAATCAGAGACCCAGTACTTC CAISSTSGESETQYF NA TRBJ2-5 TRBV10-3 TRBD2
TGTGCCAGCAGCCCCCGTGGACAGGGAATTGGAAACACCATATATTTT CASSPRGQGIGNTIYF NA TRBJ1-3 TRBV7-9 TRBD1
TGTGCTAGTGGTTTGGAGGGGGGAGGGCTATCACCCCTCCACTTT CASGLEGGGLSPLHF NA TRBJ1-6 TRBV12-5 NA
TGTGCCAGCCGCCGGACAGGGGGATTGACCGGGGAGCTGTTTTTT CASRRTGGLTGELFF NA TRBJ2-2 TRBV2 TRBD1
TGCGCCAGCAGGGGTACTAGCGGGAGCAATGAGCAGTTCTTC CASRGTSGSNEQFF NA TRBJ2-1 TRBV5-1 TRBD2
TGCGCCAGCAGCCCCGGACAGGGGGCAGAGACCCAGTACTTC CASSPGQGAETQYF NA TRBJ2-5 TRBV4-3 TRBD1
TGTGCCATCAGTGTCCCCCCGGGACAGGGTGCTGGGGCCAACGTCCTGACTTTC CAISVPPGQGAGANVLTF NA TRBJ2-6 TRBV10-3 TRBD1
TGTGCCAGCAGCGTAGAGGGGGGCGCTTCGGGAGAGACCCAGTACTTC CASSVEGGASGETQYF once TRBJ2-5 TRBV9 NA
TGTGCCAGTAGTCCTACCCGACAGAATGGCTACACCTTC CASSPTRQNGYTF NA TRBJ1-2 TRBV19 NA
TGTGCCAGCCTGCGGGGGGGTTCCTACAATGAGCAGTTCTTC CASLRGGSYNEQFF NA TRBJ2-1 TRBV28 TRBD2
TGTGCCAGCAGTGTTAGTGGCTACGAGCAGTACTTC CASSVSGYEQYF NA TRBJ2-7 TRBV2 NA
TGTGCCAGCAGCGACACAGATACGCAGTATTTT CASSDTDTQYF NA TRBJ2-3 TRBV9 NA